These 27 T cell receptor beta chains share one sample of origin, sequenced in a study of shared clonotypes between healthy human individuals. CD8 cells classed as naive were CD45RO-negative and positively selected for CCR7, excluding terminally differentiated effector memory CD45RA+ cells. Some clones are missing from TCRdb's copy, which holds only in-frame ones; the method was immunoSEQ multiplex PCR. The data contain some 2,100,000 clones, about 92% of them singletons. Input material: naive CD8+ T cells from PBMCs. These receptor sequences come from a man between 18 and 29 years old in good health. Some clones in this sample may be carry-over from other donors' samples.

In regard to this clone: Other DNA sequences in the sample encode the same CDR3. The rearrangement joins TRBV27 to TRBJ2-2; 11 nucleotides line up with TRBD1. J gave up 4 bases and V 5 bases, and 6 bases lay outside the gene matches. The germline gives CDR1 MNHEY, CDR2 SMNVEV (reference sequence). The CDR3 has 16 amino acids. CDR3 region: CASSPGTGGITGELFF. As DNA, the CDR3 is TGTGCCAGCAGTCCAGGGACAGGGGGTATCACCGGGGAGCTGTTTTTT.

Regarding this clone: The junction does not match germline at one end; this may be a read error. DNA for the CDR3: TGTGCCAGCAGCTTACAGGGACGGAACTTC. Its protein product is CASSLQGRNF. The chain combines TRBV7-9 with TRBJ2-7; D assignment may be TRBD1 or TRBD2 (5 bases each). The CDR3 length is 10 residues. Germline loops: CDR1 SEHNR, CDR2 FQNEAQ (reference sequence).

The J gene is TRBJ1-2, the V gene TRBV7-9; a possible D gene is TRBD1 (5 bases). This CDR3 is built from 16 residues. Trimming cost V 2 bases and J 0 bases, with 13 bases left between them. Germline lookup yields CDR1 SEHNR and CDR2 FQNEAQ (reference sequence). This CDR3 is CASSLRDTGANYGYTF. In DNA, the CDR3 is TGTGCCAGCAGCTTACGGGATACAGGAGCTAACTATGGCTACACCTTC.

A remark on this clone: The same CDR3 can be traced to other DNA sequences in this sample. The chain links TRBV30 to TRBJ1-1; D unclear. This CDR3 is 11 amino acids long. Germline loops: CDR1 GTSNPN, CDR2 SVGIG (reference sequence). The V end was cut by 4 bases, the J end by 5 bases, with 8 bases between. This CDR3 reads CAWTLGTEAFF. Here the CDR3 DNA reads TGTGCCTGGACTTTGGGTACTGAAGCTTTCTTT.

The CDR3 DNA follows: TGTGCCAGCAGTCCATACGAGTCCGCGGACGGGCATCAGCCCCAGCATTTT. This translates into CASSPYESADGHQPQHF. The rearrangement joins TRBV27 to TRBJ1-5; D remains ambiguous. The CDR3 extends over 17 amino acids. Trimming removed 5 bases at V and 5 bases at J, with 22 bases between. Germline V gene lookup returns CDR1 MNHEY and CDR2 SMNVEV (reference sequence).

This chain uses TRBV6-1 with TRBJ1-1, with D uncertain. The CDR3 is made up of 13 amino acids. V was shortened by 6 bases and J by 0 bases, with 8 bases between the two germline ends. The germline V gene has CDR1 MNHNS and CDR2 SASEGT. The CDR3 DNA reads as TGTGCCAGCAGAGTAACAGTGAACACTGAAGCTTTCTTT. It specifies CASRVTVNTEAFF.

The chain has TRBV10-3 and TRBJ2-4; no clear D. The CDR3 totals 13 residues. V lost 3 bases and J lost 5, with 8 bases in between. The V gene's germline CDR1 is ENHRY and CDR2 SYGVKD. CDR3 protein: CAISEVAENIQYF. In DNA, the CDR3 is TGTGCCATCAGTGAAGTGGCCGAAAACATTCAGTACTTC.

The chain employs TRBV5-1 and TRBJ2-2, with D tentatively TRBD1 (5 bases). The V end lost 0 bases, the J end lost 2 bases, and 8 bases lay between the germline ends. Germline V gene data show CDR1 as SGHRS and CDR2 as YFSETQ. CDR3 length: 15 residues. This CDR3 reads CASSLARVNTGELFF. The CDR3 DNA reads as TGCGCCAGCAGCTTGGCCAGGGTTAACACCGGGGAGCTGTTTTTT.

This rearrangement joins TRBV5-1 to TRBJ1-4; D is ambiguous. Per germline, CDR1 SGHRS and CDR2 YFSETQ. The CDR3 runs to 15 residues. Trimming removed 0 bases at V and 5 bases at J, with 11 bases between. CDR3 residues: CASSLAFGGNEKLFF. In DNA, the CDR3 is TGCGCCAGCAGCTTGGCCTTTGGAGGAAATGAAAAACTGTTTTTT.

This clone appeared once. The chain employs TRBV9 and TRBJ2-5, with TRBD2 matching over 9 bases. The germline V gene encodes CDR1 SGDLS and CDR2 YYNGEE. The V segment lost 7 bases and the J segment 2 bases; nucleotides outside the gene matches: 6. CDR3 size: 14 residues. The CDR3 loop reads CASGAGGRQETQYF. DNA for the CDR3: TGTGCCAGCGGGGCGGGAGGGCGGCAAGAGACCCAGTACTTC. The full variable domain, its missing parts supplied by reference TRBV9 and TRBJ2-5, is DSGVTQTPKHLITATGQRVTLRCSPRSGDLSVYWYQQSLDQGLQFLIQYYNGEERAKGNILERFSAQQFPDLHSELNLSSLELGDSALYFCASGAGGRQETQYFGPGTRLLVL.

The CDR3 sequence is CASSPGRTLNEQFF. As DNA, the CDR3 is TGTGCCAGCAGTCCAGGTCGGACACTGAATGAGCAGTTCTTC. The rearrangement links TRBV27 to TRBJ2-1; tentative D call: TRBD1 (5 bases). In germline, CDR1 is MNHEY, CDR2 SMNVEV (reference sequence). The CDR3 spans 14 residues. The V gene lost 5 bases and the J gene lost 7 bases, with 15 bases spanning the gap.

The chain uses TRBV27 and TRBJ2-7, with TRBD1 matching 8 bases. CDR1 MNHEY and CDR2 SMNVEV come from the germline V gene (reference sequence). Trimming at V came to 5 bases and at J to 3 bases, leaving 6 bases not matched to a gene. The CDR3 contains 14 residues. CDR3 protein: CASSGTGWNYEQYF. The CDR3 DNA follows: TGTGCCAGCAGTGGGACAGGTTGGAACTACGAGCAGTACTTC.

Comments on this clone: Within the sample, other DNA sequences also encode this same CDR3. The chain recombines TRBV28 with TRBJ2-1, with a possible D match to TRBD2 (5 bases). The CDR3 consists of 11 residues. V gave up 9 bases and J gave up 7 bases, with 10 bases separating them. CDR1 and CDR2 (germline): MDHEN, SYDVKM. This chain's CDR3 is CASTRGNEQFF. In DNA, the CDR3 is TGTGCCAGTACGAGAGGGAATGAGCAGTTCTTC.

This chain's CDR3 is CASSQVWRATPYEQYF. In nucleotides, the CDR3 is TGCGCCAGCAGCCAAGTCTGGCGCGCGACACCCTACGAGCAGTACTTC. The rearrangement uses TRBV4-1 and TRBJ2-7; D is ambiguous. The V and J ends lost 1 base and 2 bases respectively, with 15 bases between them. The CDR3 is 16 residues long. The germline V gene has CDR1 MGHRA and CDR2 YSYEKL.

This clone was recorded once. The sample carries other DNA sequences with the same CDR3. The V call is TRBV27, the J call TRBJ1-5; D gene ambiguous. Trimming took 4 bases from V and 0 from J, leaving 7 bases between them. In germline, CDR1 is MNHEY, CDR2 SMNVEV (reference sequence). The CDR3 extends over 14 amino acids. The CDR3 protein is CASSYRYSNQPQHF. The CDR3 DNA is TGTGCCAGCAGTTATAGATATAGCAATCAGCCCCAGCATTTT.

The CDR3 reads CASSQDLWDLNTEAFF. CDR3 DNA: TGCGCCAGCAGCCAAGATCTTTGGGATTTGAACACTGAAGCTTTCTTT. The chain links TRBV4-3 to TRBJ1-1; no firm D call. Between the trimmed V and J ends, which lost 0 bases and 0 bases, there was a span of 11 bases. Germline V gives CDR1 LGHNA, CDR2 YSLEER. CDR3 length equals 16 residues.

V gene TRBV5-4 combines with J gene TRBJ2-2, with 10 bases aligning to TRBD1. CDR1 is SGHNT and CDR2 is YYREEE in the germline V gene (reference sequence). This CDR3 comprises 18 residues. J lost 7 bases, V lost 0 bases, and 12 bases had no gene match. The CDR3 spells CASSLGQGALRGDGELFF. CDR3 DNA: TGTGCCAGCAGCTTGGGACAGGGGGCGCTGAGAGGGGACGGGGAGCTGTTTTTT.

In regard to this clone: In the same sample, other DNA sequences code for this CDR3. The chain carries TRBV14 and TRBJ2-5; TRBD2 matches at 12 bases. There are 16 residues in the CDR3. V shed 3 bases and J 5 bases; nucleotides not matched to a gene: 7. CDR1 and CDR2 from the germline V gene are SGHDN and FVKESK. The CDR3 is CASSQWTSGTQETQYF. The CDR3 DNA sequence: TGTGCCAGCAGCCAGTGGACTAGCGGGACCCAGGAGACCCAGTACTTC.

The chain has TRBV21-1 and TRBJ2-1; TRBD2 reflects the table's D call only, with no check against the DNA. TRBV21-1 has pseudogene status. The CDR3 is 15 residues long. As DNA, the CDR3 is TGTGCCAGCCGGACTAGCGGGAGTTCCTACAATGAGCAGTTCTTC. Protein sequence: CASRTSGSSYNEQFF.

V gene TRBV27 combines with J gene TRBJ2-2; 7 bases map to TRBD2. The CDR3 runs 17 residues. Unmatched junction bases numbered 10, after V lost 2 bases and J lost 4 bases. Germline V CDR1 and CDR2: MNHEY, SMNVEV (reference sequence). The DNA of the CDR3 is TGTGCCAGCAGTTTACTATCTCCAGCGGGGACCACCGGGGAGCTGTTTTTT. Protein: CASSLLSPAGTTGELFF.

V usage is TRBV6-6 and J usage is TRBJ2-7, with D unclear. The CDR3 is made up of 14 amino acids. V lost 7 bases and J 5 bases, leaving 18 bases between the germline ends. In germline, CDR1 is MNHNY, CDR2 SVGAGI (reference sequence). The CDR3 loop reads CASTAGPVGDEQYF. The DNA for the CDR3 is TGTGCCAGCACCGCAGGTCCGGTTGGAGACGAGCAGTACTTC.

This chain uses TRBV13 with TRBJ1-2; D call uncertain. The CDR3 length is 16 residues. Germline values: CDR1 PRHDT, CDR2 FYEKMQ (reference sequence). V was trimmed by 0 bases and J by 6 bases, leaving 17 bases between them. The CDR3: CASSLGEGPSKNGYTF. CDR3 nucleotide sequence: TGTGCCAGCAGCTTAGGGGAGGGTCCGTCGAAGAATGGCTACACCTTC.

The chain is built from TRBV6-6 and TRBJ1-2; D gene unclear. This CDR3 contains 15 residues. Trimming took off 5 bases at V and 4 bases at J, with 17 bases between the two ends. Germline CDR1 reads MNHNY; CDR2 reads SVGAGI (reference sequence). As DNA, the CDR3 is TGTGCCAGCAGTCCAGACAACCACGCGATCTATGGCTACACCTTC. It specifies CASSPDNHAIYGYTF.

Of note for this clone: Other DNA variants within this sample encode the same CDR3. The chain has TRBV27 and TRBJ2-1; D is undetermined. This CDR3 has 14 residues. Germline V gene sequence: CDR1 MNHEY, CDR2 SMNVEV (reference sequence). V lost 2 bases and J 4 bases, leaving 9 bases between the germline ends. CDR3 DNA sequence: TGTGCCAGCAGTTTAGGGCCTCGGTACAATGAGCAGTTCTTC. The encoded protein is CASSLGPRYNEQFF.

J is TRBJ2-5 and V is TRBV25-1; D gene unclear. V was clipped by 4 bases and J by 4 bases, with 16 bases between them. CDR3 length equals 15 residues. Germline CDR1 reads MGHDK; CDR2 reads SYGVNS. CDR3 coding DNA: TGTGCCAGCAGTGTCTCATTCGACCGTGGAGAGACCCAGTACTTC. Translation gives CASSVSFDRGETQYF.

The V call is TRBV18, the J call TRBJ1-1, with D maybe TRBD1 (6 bases). This CDR3 comprises 14 residues. The V and J ends lost 3 bases and 10 bases respectively, with 18 bases between them. CDR1 and CDR2 from the germline V gene are KGHSH and LQKENI. CDR3 in amino acids: CASSPEGDRWGAFF. CDR3 sequence (DNA): TGTGCCAGCTCACCGGAGGGGGATCGCTGGGGAGCTTTCTTT.

V is TRBV4-2 and J is TRBJ2-1; 7 nucleotides match TRBD2. There are 15 residues in the CDR3. CDR1 is LGHNA and CDR2 is YNFKEQ in the germline V gene. Trimming at V came to 6 bases and at J to 3 bases, leaving 8 bases not matched to a gene. The CDR3, as DNA: TGTGCCAGCAGACCTTGGGCGGGAGACTACAATGAGCAGTTCTTC. Translating it yields CASRPWAGDYNEQFF.